These 16 T cell receptor beta chains were all obtained from the same sample, sequenced in a study of blood T cell repertoires in COVID-19 (dated by TCRdb to the early 2020s). The protocol used for the library was the immunoSEQ multiplex PCR assay. TCRdb mirrors the immuneACCESS table, restricted to in-frame sequences. Some clones are absent from its copies; in checked studies, under half trace to an unresolved V gene, and the reason for the others is unknown. Recorded for this sample are 30,000 to 35,000 clones; around 89% of them occurred a single time. Clones ranked in the top ten supply around 0.55% of the sample. Sequences were obtained from peripheral blood. The receptors originated from a middle-aged woman with active or convalescent COVID-19.

This chain connects TRBV14 to TRBJ1-4, with a possible D match to TRBD1 (5 bases). The CDR3 length is 18 residues. Trimming removed 0 bases at V and 8 bases at J, with 22 bases between. Germline CDR1 SGHDN, CDR2 FVKESK. CDR3 coding DNA: TGTGCCAGCAGCCAAGACCCCCAGGGTCAGCAGTATTGGGAAAAACTGTTTTTT. Translating it yields CASSQDPQGQQYWEKLFF.

The rearrangement uses TRBV5-1 and TRBJ1-2, with 10 bases that match TRBD1. This CDR3 contains 15 residues. CDR1 and CDR2 (germline): SGHRS, YFSETQ. The junction had 5 bases not matched to a gene; V was cut back by 4 bases and J by 2 bases. CDR3 amino acids: CASSTGTGDNYGYTF. The CDR3, as DNA: TGCGCCAGCAGCACTGGGACAGGGGACAACTATGGCTACACCTTC.

This rearrangement joins TRBV18 to TRBJ2-7; 10 bases agree with TRBD1. CDR3 length: 14 amino acids. The V gene end was trimmed by 5 bases and the J gene end by 1 base; junction bases not matched to a gene: 2. The germline V gene encodes CDR1 KGHSH and CDR2 LQKENI. CDR3 sequence reads: CASSTGQGSYEQYF. Written as DNA, the CDR3 is TGTGCCAGCTCAACGGGACAGGGGTCCTACGAGCAGTACTTC.

V is TRBV6-1 and J is TRBJ2-5; 7 bases line up with TRBD2. V was pared by 3 bases and J by 1 base, with 5 bases of the junction left unmatched. Germline values: CDR1 MNHNS, CDR2 SASEGT. CDR3 length equals 15 residues. CDR3 region: CASSDGGSGQETQYF. The CDR3 coding sequence is TGTGCCAGCAGTGATGGCGGGAGTGGCCAAGAGACCCAGTACTTC.

The chain employs TRBV7-2 and TRBJ1-2; D is unresolved. The CDR3 sequence is 14 residues long. Trimming cost V 1 base and J 0 bases, with 6 bases left between them. The germline V gene has CDR1 SGHTA and CDR2 FQGNSA. CDR3 amino acids: CASSLVNSNYGYTF. DNA for the CDR3: TGTGCCAGCAGCTTAGTAAACTCTAACTATGGCTACACCTTC.

The V call is TRBV6-2 or TRBV6-3, the J call TRBJ2-5, with D possibly being TRBD1 (5 bases). V was cut by 2 bases and J by 4 bases, with 17 bases left in between. This CDR3 is built from 16 residues. Germline assignment: CDR1 MNHEY and CDR2 SVGEGT. CDR3 region: CASSYGAAPDPETQYF. CDR3 in DNA: TGTGCCAGCAGTTACGGGGCTGCCCCCGACCCAGAGACCCAGTACTTC.

The V gene is TRBV3-1 (or the pseudogene TRBV3-2), the J gene TRBJ1-1, with 8 bases fitting TRBD1. Germline V gene lookup returns CDR1 LGHDT and CDR2 YNNKEL (reference sequence). V shed 6 bases and J 4 bases; nucleotides not matched to a gene: 10. This CDR3 spans 15 amino acids. This CDR3 is CASRPEQTGVTEAFF. CDR3 DNA: TGTGCCAGCAGGCCGGAACAGACAGGGGTCACTGAAGCTTTCTTT.

The rearrangement links TRBV5-6 to TRBJ1-3; no firm D call. The CDR3 is 16 amino acids. Trimming stripped 1 base from V and 1 base from J, with 12 bases between. The germline V gene encodes CDR1 SGHDT and CDR2 YYEEEE. The CDR3 here is CASSLIGWTSGNTIYF. Here the CDR3 DNA reads TGTGCCAGCAGCTTGATCGGCTGGACTTCTGGAAACACCATATATTTT.

The V gene is TRBV19, the J gene TRBJ2-7, with TRBD1 matching over 7 bases. CDR1 and CDR2 (germline): LNHDA, SQIVND (reference sequence). This CDR3 is 17 amino acids long. V gave up 8 bases and J gave up 3 bases; unmatched junction bases: 19. CDR3 in amino acids: CASQPGYYRGPNYEQYF. In nucleotides, the CDR3 is TGTGCCAGTCAACCCGGATACTACAGGGGTCCTAACTACGAGCAGTACTTC. Based on the CDR3 plus reference TRBV19 and TRBJ2-7, the full variable domain is DGGITQSPKYLFRKEGQNVTLSCEQNLNHDAMYWYRQDPGQGLRLIYYSQIVNDFQKGDIAEGYSVSREKKESFPLTVTSAQKNPTAFYLCASQPGYYRGPNYEQYFGPGTRLTVT.

The chain carries TRBV4-2 and TRBJ2-7, with D possibly being TRBD2 (5 bases). Germline CDR1 is LGHNA and CDR2 is YNFKEQ. The CDR3 contains 14 residues. Trimming took off 3 bases at V and 2 bases at J, with 11 bases between the two ends. The CDR3 bases are TGTGCCAGCAGCCACCCGGGGTCGACCTACGAGCAGTACTTC. It encodes CASSHPGSTYEQYF.

The rearrangement uses TRBV7-8 and TRBJ2-1; TRBD1 might be the D (7 bases). The germline CDR1 and CDR2 sequences are SGHVS and FQNEAQ. With 5 bases removed from V and 6 bases from J, the gap between germline ends came to 11 bases. This CDR3 spans 13 amino acids. The CDR3 DNA reads TGTGCCAGCAGCGGGGGGACAGCCAATGAGCAGTTCTTC. Its protein product is CASSGGTANEQFF.

This chain uses TRBV9 with TRBJ1-1; D is unresolved. V was clipped by 4 bases and J by 0 bases, with 7 bases between them. The CDR3 spans 13 residues. The V gene's germline CDR1 is SGDLS and CDR2 YYNGEE. The CDR3 DNA follows: TGTGCCAGCAGCCCAACTATGAACACTGAAGCTTTCTTT. Protein sequence: CASSPTMNTEAFF.

V usage is TRBV24-1 and J usage is TRBJ2-5; weak D call: TRBD2 (6 bases). In germline, CDR1 is KGHDR, CDR2 SFDVKD. The CDR3 loop spans 14 amino acids. V lost 3 bases, J lost 7 bases, and 14 bases lay in between. CDR3 DNA: TGTGCCACCAGTGATCCTCGGGCGGGGTGGACCCAGTACTTC. This codes for CATSDPRAGWTQYF.

The rearrangement links TRBV11-2 to TRBJ1-4; D not certain. This CDR3 is 14 amino acids long. The V and J ends lost 2 bases and 7 bases respectively, with 11 bases between them. Germline CDR1 reads SGHAT; CDR2 reads FQNNGV. CDR3 amino acids: CASSLIRGGEKLFF. As DNA, the CDR3 is TGTGCCAGCAGCTTAATTCGGGGAGGTGAAAAACTGTTTTTT.

The V call is TRBV4-3, the J call TRBJ1-2; tentatively, D is TRBD1 (6 bases). Trimming shortened V by 0 bases and J by 5 bases, and 10 bases separated the two germline ends. The CDR3 has 14 residues. Germline loops: CDR1 LGHNA, CDR2 YSLEER. The CDR3 bases are TGCGCCAGCAGCCAAGAGGGTAGGGGGTATGGCTACACCTTC. Its protein is CASSQEGRGYGYTF.

The chain employs TRBV27 and TRBJ2-7; perhaps TRBD2 as D (5 bases). CDR1 and CDR2 from the germline V gene are MNHEY and SMNVEV (reference sequence). V dropped 2 bases and J dropped 5 bases, with 19 bases sitting between them. This CDR3 comprises 16 residues. The DNA for the CDR3 is TGTGCCAGCAGTTTAGTCCCGGGGATGTTGGGTCACGAGCAGTACTTC. Translation: CASSLVPGMLGHEQYF.